This T cell receptor (beta chain) was documented in a study of T cells in Graves' hyperthyroidism and ophthalmopathy. Across the study: Before any treatment, at initial diagnosis, peripheral blood was collected.

Study-wide results and limits: Blood also contained most expanded thyroid clonotypes above 0.001.

Source material for PBMCs was around 10 ml fresh peripheral blood. This clonotype was picked up many times. What it binds is unknown. The ends were cut back, 6 bases at V and 6 bases at J, with 15 bases in the middle. This CDR3 is built from 13 residues. Germline CDR1 is SNHLY and CDR2 is FYNNEI. TCR beta CDR3 regions were amplified from RNA. The TCR CDR3 was amplified in a first-round RT-PCR using the HTBI primer set. TCRdb re-called the multiplex PCR reads through MiXCR, storing one row per CDR3 protein. The table records over 350,000 distinct CDR3 sequences, about 14% of them present only once. The sample consisted of blood. This rearrangement joins TRBV2 to TRBJ2-7; no clear D. This sequence was found in a man between 45 and 60 years old with Graves' ophthalmopathy. CDR3 region: CASRVLQGIEQYF. The CDR3, as DNA: TGTGCCAGCAGAGTGCTCCAAGGAATCGAGCAGTACTTC.